The 32 T cell receptor beta chains listed next were all sequenced from one sample in a study of blood T cells in healthy people across ages. Then a second PCR, running roughly 6 to 11 cycles, was carried out with a sample-barcoded 5' primer and a J-beta primer mix. TCRdb called the 5' RACE reads again in MiXCR, with one record for every CDR3 protein. In the table there are some 780,000 distinct CDR3 sequences, around 50% of which are singletons. The sample taken for sequencing was blood. The receptors derive from a man aged 40-49 years in good health.

The V gene is TRBV20-1, the J gene TRBJ1-2, with 10 bases matching TRBD1. The CDR3 contains 13 residues. Trimming removed 6 bases from V and 4 bases from J; junction bases left unmatched: 5. CDR1 is DFQATT, CDR2 SNEGSKA, per germline (reference sequence). CDR3 protein: CSATTGGFYGYTF. CDR3 DNA sequence: TGCAGTGCCACGACAGGGGGCTTCTATGGCTACACCTTC.

This clonotype was counted between two and nine times. The rearrangement links TRBV4-1 to TRBJ2-7; possible D gene TRBD2, 5 bases. The V end was cut by 6 bases, the J end by 2 bases, with 17 bases between. From germline, CDR1 is MGHRA and CDR2 YSYEKL. The length of the CDR3 is 15 residues. Here the CDR3 DNA reads TGCGCCAGCAGTCGGGCAGCGGATAGCGCCTACGAGCAGTACTTC. This codes for CASSRAADSAYEQYF.

The J gene is TRBJ2-3, the V gene TRBV6-1; maybe TRBD2 (6 bases). CDR1 is MNHNS, CDR2 SASEGT, per germline. Trimming left V 6 bases short and J 6 bases short, with 10 bases between. CDR3 length: 12 amino acids. CDR3 DNA sequence: TGTGCCAGCAGCCAACGGGAGGATACGCAGTATTTT. It codes for CASSQREDTQYF.

This clonotype showed up just a few times. The chain employs TRBV3-1 and TRBJ1-2; D gene unclear. V was trimmed by 7 bases and J by 4 bases, leaving 16 bases between them. This CDR3 comprises 14 residues. From germline, CDR1 is LGHDT and CDR2 YNNKEL (reference sequence). CDR3 protein: CASTEGPVGYGYTF. In nucleotides, the CDR3 is TGTGCCAGCACTGAAGGACCGGTAGGCTATGGCTACACCTTC.

V gene TRBV7-3 combines with J gene TRBJ2-3; 11 nucleotides match TRBD2. The CDR3 has 16 residues. From germline, CDR1 is SGHTA and CDR2 FQGTGA. V shed 5 bases and J 10 bases; nucleotides not matched to a gene: 14. The CDR3 protein is CASSRRSGGVKDAQYF. In DNA, the CDR3 is TGTGCCAGCAGCCGACGTAGCGGGGGGGTTAAGGATGCGCAGTATTTT.

The V call is TRBV12-3 or TRBV12-4, the J call TRBJ2-7; D may match TRBD1 or TRBD2 (5 bases each). The CDR3 runs to 14 residues. Trimming removed 1 base at V and 4 bases at J, with 11 bases between. The CDR3 sequence: CASSLVGREYEQYF. The DNA for the CDR3 is TGTGCCAGCAGTTTAGTTGGCAGGGAGTACGAGCAGTACTTC.

CDR3 sequence reads: CASSLNLDRGAEAFF. The CDR3, as DNA: TGTGCCAGCAGCCTAAATTTGGACAGGGGGGCTGAAGCTTTCTTT. V is TRBV3-1 and J is TRBJ1-1; 10 nucleotides align to TRBD1. V shed 4 bases and J 6 bases; nucleotides not matched to a gene: 8. The germline V gene encodes CDR1 LGHDT and CDR2 YNNKEL (reference sequence). There are 15 residues in the CDR3.

J is TRBJ2-3 and V is TRBV7-6; 7 positions match TRBD1. CDR1 and CDR2 from the germline V gene are SGHVS and FNYEAQ. The CDR3 has 14 residues. V shed 5 bases and J 3 bases; nucleotides not matched to a gene: 5. CDR3 sequence: CASSKTGQTDTQYF. The CDR3 coding sequence is TGTGCCAGCAGCAAAACGGGACAGACAGATACGCAGTATTTT.

This clonotype was detected only once. The chain is built from TRBV5-1 and TRBJ1-2; no reliable D call. Deletions cut 0 bases from V and 0 bases from J, with 9 bases between. The CDR3 runs to 15 residues. Germline V CDR1 and CDR2: SGHRS, YFSETQ. The CDR3 is CASSLDGEPNYGYTF. CDR3 bases: TGCGCCAGCAGCTTGGATGGGGAACCTAACTATGGCTACACCTTC. Filled out from reference TRBV5-1 and TRBJ1-2, the complete variable domain reads KAGVTQTPRYLIKTRGQQVTLSCSPISGHRSVSWYQQTPGQGLQFLFEYFSETQRNKGNFPGRFSGRQFSNSRSEMNVSTLELGDSALYLCASSLDGEPNYGYTFGSGTRLTVV.

This clonotype was observed a single time. The V gene is TRBV20-1, the J gene TRBJ2-3; 7 bases fit TRBD1. With 6 bases clipped from V and 2 bases from J, the junction kept 14 bases outside the gene matches. Germline V lookup: CDR1 DFQATT, CDR2 SNEGSKA (reference sequence). This CDR3 is built from 16 residues. The CDR3 nucleotides are TGCAGTGCAGAACCCGGGACAGAGCTAAACACAGATACGCAGTATTTT. Translating gives CSAEPGTELNTDTQYF.

This clonotype was seen more than once but under ten times. The chain joins TRBV20-1 to TRBJ2-5; 12 bases are shared with TRBD2. The ends lost 3 bases at V and 2 bases at J; junction bases unmatched: 1. From germline, CDR1 is DFQATT and CDR2 SNEGSKA (reference sequence). The CDR3 has 14 residues. CDR3 in DNA: TGCAGTGCTAGCCTAGCGGGGGGGCAAGAGACCCAGTACTTC. Amino acid sequence: CSASLAGGQETQYF.

CDR3 sequence reads: CATGSPEVYNEQYF. The CDR3 region has the DNA TGTGCCACCGGATCTCCGGAAGTATACAATGAGCAGTACTTC. This chain joins TRBV15 and TRBJ2-5; D is unclear. Trimming left V 8 bases short and J 11 bases short, with 24 bases between. Germline V gene data show CDR1 as LNHNV and CDR2 as YYDKDF (reference sequence). The CDR3 has 14 amino acids.

The V call is TRBV29-1, the J call TRBJ2-3; D gene uncertain. Germline V gene lookup returns CDR1 SQVTM and CDR2 ANQGSEA. The CDR3 has 11 residues. The V gene lost 0 bases and the J gene lost 10 bases, with 8 bases spanning the gap. CDR3 in amino acids: CSVEDRIAQYF. CDR3 nucleotides: TGCAGCGTTGAAGATCGAATAGCGCAGTATTTT.

This clonotype was seen a few times. The chain combines TRBV24-1 with TRBJ2-1, with 7 bases lining up with TRBD1. CDR1 KGHDR and CDR2 SFDVKD come from the germline V gene. V shed 0 bases, J shed 0 bases, and the junction held 7 bases outside the gene matches. This CDR3 has 18 amino acids. DNA for the CDR3: TGTGCCACCAGTGATTTGAGACCCACAGGGGACTCCTACAATGAGCAGTTCTTC. Its protein product is CATSDLRPTGDSYNEQFF.

This clonotype was counted only a few times. The chain carries TRBV5-1 and TRBJ2-1; 10 bases fit TRBD2. V shed 4 bases, J shed 9 bases, and the junction held 10 bases outside the gene matches. CDR1 and CDR2 from the germline V gene are SGHRS and YFSETQ. The CDR3 extends over 15 amino acids. In DNA form, the CDR3 reads TGCGCCAGCAGCGAGCGGGGGGGCCGGGTCCTTGAGCAGTTCTTC. This translates into CASSERGGRVLEQFF.

This clonotype has just a few counts. V and J are TRBV27 and TRBJ2-3; 8 bases agree with TRBD1. Germline CDR1 reads MNHEY; CDR2 reads SMNVEV (reference sequence). The CDR3 is made up of 16 amino acids. V lost 6 bases and J lost 2; bases outside the gene matches: 10. This CDR3 reads CASRALGQANTDTQYF. CDR3 bases: TGTGCCAGCAGGGCTTTGGGACAGGCTAACACAGATACGCAGTATTTT.

The chain joins TRBV7-6 to TRBJ2-5; a possible D gene is TRBD2 (6 bases). V lost 4 bases and J lost 2, with 17 bases in between. The CDR3 contains 16 residues. Germline V lookup: CDR1 SGHVS, CDR2 FNYEAQ. Written as DNA, the CDR3 is TGTGCCAGCAGCTCCAACGGCGGGGTGGTACAAGAGACCCAGTACTTC. This gives the protein CASSSNGGVVQETQYF.

V is TRBV5-6 and J is TRBJ2-2; 9 bases fit TRBD1. With 1 base clipped from V and 0 bases from J, the junction kept 1 base outside the gene matches. The germline V gene encodes CDR1 SGHDT and CDR2 YYEEEE. This CDR3 contains 16 residues. In DNA, the CDR3 is TGTGCCAGCAGCTTGTGGGACAGGGCGAACACCGGGGAGCTGTTTTTT. Its translation is CASSLWDRANTGELFF.

The CDR3 DNA reads as TGCGCCAGCAGATTAGACAGGGCCTACGAGCAGTACTTC. Translated: CASRLDRAYEQYF. The genes are TRBV10-2 and TRBJ2-7, with 7 bases lining up with TRBD1. V was pared by 6 bases and J by 2 bases, with 4 bases of the junction left unmatched. This CDR3 has 13 amino acids. CDR1 WSHSY and CDR2 SAAADI come from the germline V gene.

This clonotype occurred a few times. The chain carries TRBV7-2 and TRBJ2-1; tentatively, D is TRBD1 or TRBD2 (6 bases each). V lost 7 bases, J lost 6 bases, and 19 bases lay in between. The germline V gene encodes CDR1 SGHTA and CDR2 FQGNSA. The CDR3 totals 15 residues. The CDR3 here is CASTPGGGLVNEQFF. CDR3 nucleotide sequence: TGTGCCAGCACCCCCGGAGGGGGGCTTGTCAATGAGCAGTTCTTC.

This chain links TRBV9 with TRBJ2-5; D is possibly TRBD2 (6 bases). The J call may be incorrect, as the DNA end agrees better with TRBJ2-7. The CDR3 covers 17 residues. The germline gives CDR1 SGDLS, CDR2 YYNGEE. The CDR3 coding sequence is TGTGCCAGCAGCCCCTTTCCGGAACTAGCTGACTTCTACGAGCAGTACTTC. This codes for CASSPFPELADFYEQYF.

V is TRBV27 and J is TRBJ1-6; 9 bases are shared with TRBD1. This CDR3 region has 13 residues. Germline-derived CDR1 and CDR2 are MNHEY and SMNVEV (reference sequence). V lost 7 bases, J lost 9 bases, and 4 bases stayed unmatched. The chain's CDR3 is CASTLGQGSPLHF. In DNA form, the CDR3 reads TGTGCCAGCACCCTGGGACAGGGTTCACCCCTCCACTTT.

This clonotype was counted only a few times. The chain is built from TRBV5-6 and TRBJ2-7; 10 nucleotides agree with TRBD2. V lost 5 bases to trimming and J lost 3 bases; unmatched junction nucleotides: 8. Germline V gene lookup returns CDR1 SGHDT and CDR2 YYEEEE. This CDR3 is 15 amino acids long. The CDR3 reads CASSLPGLANYEQYF. The CDR3 bases are TGTGCCAGCAGTTTGCCGGGACTAGCGAACTACGAGCAGTACTTC.

This clonotype was detected only a few times. The chain combines TRBV27 with TRBJ2-7; D possibly corresponds to TRBD2 (5 bases). Germline CDR1 is MNHEY and CDR2 is SMNVEV (reference sequence). V was clipped by 8 bases and J by 4 bases, with 15 bases between them. This CDR3 is built from 13 residues. As DNA, the CDR3 is TGTGCCAGCGGCCCTCTAGGGAGTTACGAGCAGTACTTC. Its protein is CASGPLGSYEQYF.

This chain joins TRBV7-9 and TRBJ2-5; D is unresolved. CDR1 and CDR2 from the germline V gene are SEHNR and FQNEAQ (reference sequence). The CDR3 runs to 13 residues. Trimming cost V 3 bases and J 4 bases, with 9 bases left between them. CDR3 in DNA: TGTGCCAGCAGCTTTGGCCTCGCAGAGACCCAGTACTTC. Its protein product is CASSFGLAETQYF.

This clonotype appeared a few times. The chain is built from TRBV12-5 and TRBJ2-1, with D tentatively TRBD2 (5 bases). This CDR3 has 14 residues. The germline V and J ends were trimmed by 6 bases and 4 bases, with 13 bases remaining between them. Looked up from germline, CDR1 is LGHNT and CDR2 is FRNRAP. The CDR3 loop is CASGLRELYNEQFF. CDR3 nucleotide sequence: TGTGCTAGTGGCCTCCGGGAACTATACAATGAGCAGTTCTTC.

The rearrangement links TRBV24-1 to TRBJ2-5; tentative D call: TRBD1 (7 bases). Trimming cost V 1 base and J 3 bases, with 11 bases left between them. CDR3 size: 15 residues. The germline gives CDR1 KGHDR, CDR2 SFDVKD. The DNA for the CDR3 is TGTGCCACCAGTGATTTTGGAGGGGGCGAAGAGACCCAGTACTTC. It codes for CATSDFGGGEETQYF.

This rearrangement joins TRBV4-2 to TRBJ2-1; TRBD2 is a possible D gene (6 bases). Germline V CDR1 and CDR2: LGHNA, YNFKEQ. Trimming cost V 3 bases and J 3 bases, with 24 bases left between them. CDR3 length equals 19 residues. The CDR3 region has the DNA TGTGCCAGCAGCCATACTCTAGCGAGGATGAGCTCGAACTACAATGAGCAGTTCTTC. It codes for CASSHTLARMSSNYNEQFF.

V is TRBV20-1 and J is TRBJ2-5; D may be TRBD1 (6 bases). Trimming took off 4 bases at V and 11 bases at J, with 23 bases between the two ends. Germline V gene data show CDR1 as DFQATT and CDR2 as SNEGSKA (reference sequence). CDR3 length equals 14 residues. CDR3 amino acids: CSATAQGPYNEQYF. The CDR3 bases are TGCAGTGCTACGGCCCAGGGGCCCTACAATGAGCAGTACTTC.

The chain employs TRBV11-2 and TRBJ2-5, with D uncertain. CDR1 SGHAT and CDR2 FQNNGV come from the germline V gene. Trimming stripped 0 bases from V and 2 bases from J, with 7 bases between. This CDR3 contains 14 residues. The CDR3 coding sequence is TGTGCCAGCAGCTTAGATCACGGTCAAGAGACCCAGTACTTC. Encoded protein: CASSLDHGQETQYF.

The chain employs TRBV20-1 and TRBJ2-1; 11 positions match TRBD2. The length of the CDR3 is 15 residues. CDR1 is DFQATT, CDR2 SNEGSKA, per germline (reference sequence). J lost 0 bases, V lost 5 bases, and 3 bases had no gene match. Written as DNA, the CDR3 is TGCAGTGCTGGGGGGACTAGCGGCTCCTACAATGAGCAGTTCTTC. Amino acid sequence: CSAGGTSGSYNEQFF.

The V gene is TRBV2, the J gene TRBJ2-1; D is unresolved. The germline V gene has CDR1 SNHLY and CDR2 FYNNEI. This CDR3 has 8 amino acids. Deletions cut 7 bases from V and 15 bases from J, with 7 bases between. In DNA form, the CDR3 reads TGTGCCAGCACCGGCCCGTTCTTC. Its translation: CASTGPFF.